The present TCR beta chain was sequenced within a study of OX40 agonist ivuxolimab in advanced cancers. Peripheral blood came from all dose cohorts at three timepoints. V lost 8 bases to trimming and J lost 4 bases, with 8 bases between them. CDR1 and CDR2 (germline): SNHLY, FYNNEI. This CDR3 region has 11 residues. TCRdb keeps only in-frame clones here, not all; method: immunoSEQ multiplex PCR. The sample holds approximately 80,000 clones; about 89% are singletons and the top ten take 0.43%. This TCR derives from an adult with an advanced solid tumor such as melanoma, head and neck, liver or kidney cancer. The rearrangement links TRBV2 to TRBJ1-2; possible D gene TRBD1, 6 bases. The material sequenced was CD4+ or CD8+ T cells sorted from blood, taken in a trial of the OX40 agonist ivuxolimab. The CDR3 nucleotides are TGTGCCAGCCAACAGGGCTATGGCTACACCTTC. As protein: CASQQGYGYTF.